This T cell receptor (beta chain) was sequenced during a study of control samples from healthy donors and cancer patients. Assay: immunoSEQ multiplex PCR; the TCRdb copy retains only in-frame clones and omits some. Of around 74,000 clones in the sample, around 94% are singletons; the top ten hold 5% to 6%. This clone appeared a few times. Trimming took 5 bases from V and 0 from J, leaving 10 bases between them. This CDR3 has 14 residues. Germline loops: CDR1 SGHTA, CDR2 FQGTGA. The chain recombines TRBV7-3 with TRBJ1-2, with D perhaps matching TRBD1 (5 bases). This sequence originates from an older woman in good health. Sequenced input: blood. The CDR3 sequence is CASSPGRSNYGYTF. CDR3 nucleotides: TGTGCCAGCAGCCCGGGACGTTCTAACTATGGCTACACCTTC.